This T cell receptor (beta chain) originates from a study of blood T cells in healthy people across ages (dated by TCRdb to between 2014 and 2017). Regarding the complete study: In model experiments, template switching captured about one uniquely barcoded TCR beta cDNA molecule for every two T cells. Using the same blood draw, the study looked at two additional independent replicas of 1 million unique cDNA reads for two donors, one aged 18 to 29 and the other aged 80 or older. Four age groups were formed from the donors: young (average approximately 15 years), middle-aged (around 40), aged (approximately 60) and long-lived (approximately 80). To track age-related changes in TCR beta repertoire diversity, the study relied on deep sequencing normalized with unique cDNA molecular identifiers. Paper-wide results and their limitations: Bulk unsorted PBMC profiling prevented conclusive comparison of naive and antigen-experienced compartments. The CMV infection status of donors was not known, potentially confounding age-related changes in expanded clonotypes. Compared with the aged group, the long-lived group had more naive CD4+ T cells, fewer expanded clones and increased TCR diversity, suggesting age selection. The percentage of naive T cells measured by flow cytometry correlated strongly with observed TCR beta diversity. Observed TCR beta diversity per million T cells fell roughly linearly with age, and a significant reduction was already apparent by age roughly 40. Total diversity estimates from one million sequenced T cells were considered lower bounds and underestimates.

Ends trimmed: V by 0 bases, J by 2 bases; bases unmatched to a gene: 5. CDR1 and CDR2 (LGHNA, YSLEER) derive from the germline V gene. From cysteine to phenylalanine, the CDR3 is 16 amino acids long. Of the read, only the CDR3 DNA is kept; its 48 bases are in frame from base 1. Only a few counts were recorded for this clonotype. Which antigen it targets is not known. Base qualities were left out, and no much larger clone turns up one base away. The donors were 40 or so Caucasian individuals from Russia, aged roughly 6 to 100 years, who were systemically healthy. Approximately 10 milliliters of peripheral blood were collected from each donor into EDTA-treated Vacutainer tubes. Ficoll-Paque density-gradient centrifugation was used to isolate PBMCs, with at least 7 million obtained per sample. Trizol reagent was used to extract total RNA from PBMCs, with at least 6 micrograms per sample. Naive CD45RAhigh/CD27high T cell percentages were measured by flow cytometry on a PBMC aliquot from every donor.

The library was generated by 5' RACE. Sequencing took place on an Illumina HiSeq 2500. A second PCR of roughly 7 to 11 cycles was performed with a sample-barcoded 5' primer and a J-beta primer mix. A template-switch 5' adaptor carrying 12 random nucleotides introduced a unique molecular identifier onto each TCR beta cDNA molecule. Each sample yielded at least 3 million CDR3-containing paired-end reads. The Mint cDNA synthesis kit, primed by a TRBC-specific oligonucleotide, was used to synthesize first-strand cDNA from all RNA. After uracil-DNA glycosylase treatment, a first 18-cycle PCR used universal primers M1SS and BC2_uni_R on all cDNA. On the authors' methods: For normalization, 1 million high-quality reads were randomly selected from each sample, with every read carrying a distinct molecular identifier. Instead of being binned into consensus sequences, reads with shared molecular identifiers were discarded. MiTCR, set to a Q25 quality threshold and the strictest error-elimination algorithm, was used for CDR3 identification, clonotype clustering and error correction. A nonparametric unseen species model with Euler transformation was used to estimate a lower bound on total TCR beta diversity. TCRdb handled the public reads itself, with Q25 trimming in fastp and clone calling in MiXCR, and kept productive beta chains. When rows share a CDR3 protein, they turn into one entry using the most common DNA and genes. The V and J calls follow TCRdb's processing rather than the paper's. The sample table records roughly 560,000 distinct CDR3 sequences; 24% of these occur just once. The ten largest account for roughly 9% of the sample.

These data were also reused for a study on T cells of mothers and their children. Drawing on the second study: Nine systemically healthy Caucasian individuals, comprising three mothers and their six children, were included as donors. cDNA synthesis consumed the entire amount of extracted RNA, loaded at roughly 1.5 ug RNA in each 15 ul reaction. In the second PCR, sample barcodes and 2-4 random nucleotides were introduced via the M1S primer. Each mother yielded over 8.5 million TCR beta CDR3 reads and each child roughly 2.9 million reads. In both related and unrelated pairs, thymic selection shapes the output of TCR recombination in a similar way, with inherited differences having only a minor effect. Normalized repertoire overlap was always slightly but never significantly higher in related than unrelated mother-child pairs. No persistent microchimeric T cell clones were detected, at a sensitivity of around 97 clones per million clonotypes. In the study, deep NGS was used to compare the TCR beta repertoires of mothers and children, and features distinguishing related mother-child pairs from unrelated individuals were sought. Mothers averaged about 37 +/- 4 years of age and children averaged approximately 11 +/- 4 years. After adapter ligation was performed with NEBNext reagents, the libraries were sequenced on an Illumina HiSeq 2000 with 100+100 nt paired-end reads. To prevent cross-contamination, the mother and child libraries were prepared a month apart and were sequenced in separate runs. Each donor had between about 450,000 and 2,100,000 distinct TCR beta clonotypes identified. Naive TCR beta clonotypes were estimated from low-frequency clonotypes matched to each donor's FACS-determined naive share, without sorting.

This receptor was identified in a boy between 10 and 17 years old in good health. The chain joins TRBV4-3 to TRBJ2-7; a stretch of 9 junction bases matches TRBD2. Sequencing used blood. The DNA is as follows: TGCGCCAGCAGCCAAGATAGGAGCGGGGGGACCTACGAGCAGTACTTC. Its translation is CASSQDRSGGTYEQYF.